Given below is one T cell receptor beta chain in context. Its specificity is unknown. These data belong to a study of monozygotic twins with cystic fibrosis. As for the study in general: Libraries were built from 3 to 3.5 micrograms of fragmented DNA using about 15 PCR cycles. Notes on the study in general: Co-twins had the most similar V usage for 13 of 16 pairs, J for 8. Low clonality (median about 0.0095) suggested a mostly naive repertoire. Nucleotide-identical clonotype sharing was significantly higher within monozygotic CF twin pairs than between unrelated CF individuals.

The repertoire was sequenced with immunoSEQ multiplex PCR; TCRdb's copy has only in-frame clones and lacks some. Of fewer than 30,000 clones listed, 95% to 98% are singletons. The V and J ends lost 10 bases and 4 bases respectively, with 19 bases between them. Germline CDR1 is MNHEY and CDR2 is SVGAGI. The CDR3 totals 14 residues. This receptor was taken from a girl aged 2-15 years with cystic fibrosis. Sequenced material: blood. The rearrangement links TRBV6-5 to TRBJ1-2; D not resolved. DNA for the CDR3: TGTGCCACCAACAAAATGAACCTGGGCTATGGCTACACCTTC. Its protein product is CATNKMNLGYGYTF.